Below are 12 T cell receptor beta chains sequenced from a single sample in a study of T cell responses to AZD1222 COVID-19 vaccine. Profiling relied on immunoSEQ multiplex PCR, and the TCRdb table lists in-frame clones only, not all of them. Of 200,000 to 250,000 clones in the sample, roughly 94% were seen once. The starting material was peripheral blood, obtained 28 days after the second dose of the MenACWY control vaccine. Source of these receptors: an adult who received the MenACWY meningococcal vaccine as a control.

This clone was observed a single time. The chain couples TRBV5-1 to TRBJ1-6; D gene ambiguous. V lost 0 bases, J lost 9 bases, and 13 bases lay in between. The length of the CDR3 is 15 residues. The germline V gene encodes CDR1 SGHRS and CDR2 YFSETQ. CDR3 sequence: CASSLAGLSGSPLHF. The CDR3 DNA reads TGCGCCAGCAGCTTGGCCGGGCTCTCCGGTTCACCCCTCCACTTT.

V is TRBV19 and J is TRBJ2-7; D is unresolved. Trimming cost V 5 bases and J 5 bases, with 16 bases left between them. This CDR3 has 14 amino acids. CDR1 and CDR2 from the germline V gene are LNHDA and SQIVND (reference sequence). The CDR3 nucleotides are TGTGCCAGTAGTTCGGGCGGCTCCTGGAACGAGCAGTACTTC. It translates to CASSSGGSWNEQYF.

V usage is TRBV28 and J usage is TRBJ2-4, with 12 bases fitting TRBD1. CDR1 is MDHEN, CDR2 SYDVKM, per germline. The V and J ends lost 5 bases and 7 bases, in that order; junction bases with no gene match: 6. CDR3 length: 15 amino acids. The CDR3 sequence is CASSAGTGGRNIQYF. CDR3 sequence (DNA): TGTGCCAGCAGTGCCGGGACAGGGGGCCGGAACATTCAGTACTTC.

Only one count was recorded for this clone. The V and J genes are TRBV9 and TRBJ1-6; 7 nucleotides match TRBD1. Germline CDR1 is SGDLS and CDR2 is YYNGEE. The junction had 4 bases not matched to a gene; V was cut back by 3 bases and J by 7 bases. This CDR3 contains 14 residues. The CDR3 DNA follows: TGTGCCAGCAGCGAACAGGGGAGAAATTCACCCCTCCACTTT. As protein: CASSEQGRNSPLHF. Filled out from reference TRBV9 and TRBJ1-6, the complete variable domain reads DSGVTQTPKHLITATGQRVTLRCSPRSGDLSVYWYQQSLDQGLQFLIQYYNGEERAKGNILERFSAQQFPDLHSELNLSSLELGDSALYFCASSEQGRNSPLHFGNGTRLTVT.

The chain is built from TRBV11-3 and TRBJ2-3; D is perhaps TRBD1 or TRBD2 (5 bases each). Looked up from germline, CDR1 is SGHNT and CDR2 is YENEEA. The CDR3 is 13 residues long. Trimming removed 3 bases from V and 4 bases from J, with 8 bases in between. The CDR3 nucleotides read TGTGCCAGCAGCTTCGGGACGGCAGATACGCAGTATTTT. Amino acids: CASSFGTADTQYF.

The chain links TRBV27 to TRBJ1-4; 7 bases align to TRBD1. The CDR3 has 14 residues. V dropped 2 bases and J dropped 6; count of bases not matched to a gene: 3. CDR1 is MNHEY and CDR2 is SMNVEV in the germline V gene (reference sequence). The CDR3 DNA reads TGTGCCAGCAGTTTAGTAGGGGGCGATGAAAAACTGTTTTTT. Translation: CASSLVGGDEKLFF.

The chain couples TRBV7-3 to TRBJ1-2, with 12 positions matching TRBD1. Trimming took 2 bases from V and 7 from J; bases not matched to a gene: 5. This CDR3 is 15 amino acids long. Germline V gene data show CDR1 as SGHTA and CDR2 as FQGTGA. The CDR3 nucleotides read TGTGCCAGCAGCTTAGGGGACAGGGGGCGGGGTGGCTACACCTTC. Translated, it gives CASSLGDRGRGGYTF.

The rearrangement joins TRBV28 to TRBJ2-1; 8 bases line up with TRBD2. V lost 7 bases and J lost 6; bases outside the gene matches: 11. CDR1 and CDR2 (germline): MDHEN, SYDVKM. This CDR3 spans 15 amino acids. The CDR3 reads CASTSSGRGSNEQFF. CDR3 coding DNA: TGTGCCAGCACTTCAAGCGGGAGAGGGAGCAATGAGCAGTTCTTC.

The chain recombines TRBV19 with TRBJ2-1; D gene ambiguous. CDR1 LNHDA and CDR2 SQIVND come from the germline V gene (reference sequence). V dropped 5 bases and J dropped 0 bases, with 11 bases sitting between them. This CDR3 has 15 residues. CDR3 nucleotides: TGTGCCAGTAGTTTCCAGGCGTACTCCTACAATGAGCAGTTCTTC. Translated: CASSFQAYSYNEQFF.

J is TRBJ1-2 and V is TRBV28; TRBD1 aligns across 9 bases. CDR1 is MDHEN, CDR2 SYDVKM, per germline. The CDR3 loop spans 15 amino acids. Trimming removed 5 bases from V and 3 bases from J; junction bases left unmatched: 7. CDR3 in DNA: TGTGCCAGCAGTCCCGCCTGGACAGGGGACTATGGCTACACCTTC. Its translation: CASSPAWTGDYGYTF.

V is TRBV15 and J is TRBJ2-2; a possible D gene is TRBD1 (6 bases). V lost 3 bases to trimming and J lost 1 base, with 12 bases between them. The CDR3 runs to 16 residues. In germline, CDR1 is LNHNV, CDR2 YYDKDF (reference sequence). The CDR3 nucleotides read TGTGCCACCAGCAGGGGGGCGTCAGGGAACACCGGGGAGCTGTTTTTT. Translating it yields CATSRGASGNTGELFF.

The chain joins TRBV21-1 to TRBJ1-2. TRBV21-1 is termed a pseudogene. This CDR3 is built from 12 residues. The CDR3 spells CASSKGGHGYTF. DNA for the CDR3: TGTGCCAGCAGCAAGGGGGGACATGGCTACACCTTC.